This T cell receptor (beta chain) was recorded in a study of beta chain features in type 1 diabetes. Study-wide points: The study notes PCR might favor shorter templates equally in patients and controls. Individuals with type 1 diabetes displayed fewer insertions and more deletions at VDJ junctions.

Of the isolated RNA, all was reverse transcribed, and so the sequenced material was expressed TCRB transcripts. The repertoire was sequenced with immunoSEQ multiplex PCR; TCRdb's copy has only in-frame clones and lacks some. Among fewer than 900,000 clones listed, 17% were seen once. CDR3 length equals 13 residues. Trimming removed 1 base from V and 6 bases from J, with 9 bases in between. The germline V gene has CDR1 PRHDT and CDR2 FYEKMQ (reference sequence). This clone has a handful of counts. Antigen specificity is unknown. Around 120 mL of blood, on average, came from one heparinised draw per donor. Researchers reported sorting CD4+ naive, central memory, regulatory and stem cell-like memory cells via CD45RO/CCR7/CD25/CD127/CD95/CD27.

The sequence was obtained from a woman between 18 and 30 years old in good health. Material for sequencing was naive CD4+ T cells from blood. The chain carries TRBV13 and TRBJ1-1; D is unclear. For the CDR3, the DNA is TGTGCCAGCAGCTTAGTGGCACGCGCTGAAGCTTTCTTT. It yields the protein CASSLVARAEAFF.